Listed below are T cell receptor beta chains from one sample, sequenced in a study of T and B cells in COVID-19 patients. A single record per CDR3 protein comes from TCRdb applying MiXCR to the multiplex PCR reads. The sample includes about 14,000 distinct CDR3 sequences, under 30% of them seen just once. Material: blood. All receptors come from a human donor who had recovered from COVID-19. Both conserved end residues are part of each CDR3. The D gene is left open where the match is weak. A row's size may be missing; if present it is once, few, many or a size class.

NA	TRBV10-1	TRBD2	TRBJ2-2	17	CASSKTSGAWNTGELFF	TGCGCCAGCAGTAAGACTAGCGGCGCCTGGAACACCGGGGAGCTGTTTTTT
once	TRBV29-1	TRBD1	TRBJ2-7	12	CSVGQGVYEQYF	TGCAGCGTTGGACAGGGAGTCTACGAGCAGTACTTC
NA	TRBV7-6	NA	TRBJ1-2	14	CASSLLGAGYGYTF	TGTGCCAGCAGTCTCCTTGGGGCTGGCTATGGCTACACCTTC
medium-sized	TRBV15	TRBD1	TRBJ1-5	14	CATRLQGSNQPQHF	TGTGCCACAAGACTACAGGGGAGCAATCAGCCCCAGCATTTT
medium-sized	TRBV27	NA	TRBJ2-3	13	CASSSEWADTQYF	TGTGCCAGCAGTTCGGAGTGGGCAGATACGCAGTATTTT
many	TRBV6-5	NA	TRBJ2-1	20	CASSYSIRPGTQRSYNEQFF	TGTGCCAGCAGTTACTCAATCCGTCCCGGGACTCAGCGCTCCTACAATGAGCAGTTCTTC
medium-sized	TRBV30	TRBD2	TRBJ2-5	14	CAWSGSRGGETQYF	TGTGCCTGGAGTGGCTCGCGGGGGGGGGAGACCCAGTACTTC
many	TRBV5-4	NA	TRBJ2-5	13	CASSPDGPETQYF	TGTGCCAGCAGCCCGGATGGCCCGGAGACCCAGTACTTC
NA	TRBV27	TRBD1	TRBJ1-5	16	CASSLSPGGRNQPQHF	TGTGCCAGCAGTTTATCCCCAGGGGGCCGCAATCAGCCCCAGCATTTT
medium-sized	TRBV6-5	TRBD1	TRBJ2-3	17	CATQSGGSPISTDTQYF	TGTGCCACCCAGTCAGGGGGAAGCCCCATAAGCACAGATACGCAGTATTTT
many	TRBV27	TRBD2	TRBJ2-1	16	CASSPLAAVSYNEQFF	TGTGCCAGCAGTCCACTAGCGGCCGTCTCCTACAATGAGCAGTTCTTC
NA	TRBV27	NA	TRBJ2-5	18	CASSLVPLSGLYQETQYF	TGTGCCAGCAGTTTAGTACCCCTATCGGGATTGTACCAAGAGACCCAGTACTTC